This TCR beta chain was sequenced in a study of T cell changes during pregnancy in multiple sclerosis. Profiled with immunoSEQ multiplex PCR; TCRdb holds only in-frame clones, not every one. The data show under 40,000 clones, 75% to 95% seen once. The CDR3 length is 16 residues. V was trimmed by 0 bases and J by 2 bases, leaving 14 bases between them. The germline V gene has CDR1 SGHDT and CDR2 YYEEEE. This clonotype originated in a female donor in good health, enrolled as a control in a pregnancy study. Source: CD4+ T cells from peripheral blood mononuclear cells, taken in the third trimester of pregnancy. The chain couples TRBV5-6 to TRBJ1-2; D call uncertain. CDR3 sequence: CASSLDSGSRNYGYTF. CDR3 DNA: TGTGCCAGCAGCTTGGACTCGGGGAGCCGGAACTATGGCTACACCTTC.